This entry lists 8 T cell receptor beta chains sequenced from one sample in a study of CXCR3-negative and CXCR3-positive naive CD8 T cells. UMI-labeled TRB cDNA libraries were prepared by 5' RACE. TCRdb re-called the 5' RACE reads, yielding one record per CDR3 amino acid sequence without DNA. The data show tens of thousands of distinct CDR3 sequences, and the top ten clones hold around a quarter. Sequences were obtained from memory CD8+ T cells from blood. Source of these receptors: a human donor in good health. Some clones in this sample may be carry-over from other donors' samples.

This rearrangement joins TRBV20-1 to TRBJ2-7; TCRdb picks TRBD1, but there is no DNA to check that call. The CDR3 extends over 15 amino acids. Germline V lookup: CDR1 DFQATT, CDR2 SNEGSKA (reference sequence). Here the CDR3 reads CSVQSAGGESYEQYF.

The V gene is TRBV11-3, the J gene TRBJ2-5; TCRdb lists TRBD1, though no DNA is available to test this call. This CDR3 is 20 amino acids long. CDR1 is SGHNT and CDR2 is YENEEA in the germline V gene. Here the CDR3 reads CASRPNRATPALGAQETQYF.

This chain uses TRBV20-1 with TRBJ2-7; TCRdb's assignment of TRBD2 cannot be checked, as there is no DNA. The germline V gene has CDR1 DFQATT and CDR2 SNEGSKA (reference sequence). CDR3 size: 15 residues. This CDR3 reads CSARDLGPSSYEQYF.

The rearrangement uses TRBV20-1 and TRBJ2-3. This CDR3 contains 14 residues. Germline V gene lookup returns CDR1 DFQATT and CDR2 SNEGSKA (reference sequence). The CDR3 loop reads CSASQEPHTDTQYF.

The chain uses TRBV20-1 and TRBJ2-7. The germline V gene has CDR1 DFQATT and CDR2 SNEGSKA (reference sequence). CDR3 length: 14 residues. CDR3 sequence: CSARDMVLGYEQYF.

The chain recombines TRBV29-1 with TRBJ2-7; TCRdb's assignment of TRBD1 cannot be checked, as there is no DNA. Germline CDR1 SQVTM, CDR2 ANQGSEA. The CDR3 sequence is 14 residues long. The CDR3 here is CSILQARGPYEQYF.

CDR3 region: CSVGLGGRVGTDTQYF. The rearrangement uses TRBV29-1 and TRBJ2-3; the TCRdb D gene call, TRBD1, has no DNA to confirm it. Looked up from germline, CDR1 is SQVTM and CDR2 is ANQGSEA. The CDR3 is made up of 16 amino acids.

This chain connects TRBV4-3 to TRBJ1-2; the TCRdb call, TRBD1, lacks DNA for checking. The CDR3 totals 18 residues. Germline CDR1 LGHNA, CDR2 YSLEER. CDR3 region: CASSQEVSRGTGLFGYTF.